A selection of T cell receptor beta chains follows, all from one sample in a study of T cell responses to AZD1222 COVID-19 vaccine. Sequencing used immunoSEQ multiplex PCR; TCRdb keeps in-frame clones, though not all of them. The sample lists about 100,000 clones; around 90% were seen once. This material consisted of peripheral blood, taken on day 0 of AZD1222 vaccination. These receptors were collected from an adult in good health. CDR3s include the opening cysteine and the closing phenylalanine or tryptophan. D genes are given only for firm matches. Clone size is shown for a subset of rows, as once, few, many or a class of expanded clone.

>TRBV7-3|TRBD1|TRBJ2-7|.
CASSLSDRSYEQYF
TGTGCCAGCAGCTTATCGGACAGGTCCTACGAGCAGTACTTC
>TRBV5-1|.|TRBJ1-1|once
CASSWGPSNTEAFF
TGCGCCAGCAGCTGGGGACCGTCGAACACTGAAGCTTTCTTT
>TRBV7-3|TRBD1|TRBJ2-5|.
CASSLHHRTGGTQYF
TGTGCCAGCAGCTTACACCACCGGACAGGGGGGACCCAGTACTTC
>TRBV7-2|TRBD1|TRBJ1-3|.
CASSRDRGSSRNTIYF
TGTGCCAGCAGCCGGGACAGGGGGTCCTCTAGAAACACCATATATTTT
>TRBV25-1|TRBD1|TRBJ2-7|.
CASSDRTGIYEQYF
TGTGCCAGCAGTGATCGGACAGGAATCTACGAGCAGTACTTC
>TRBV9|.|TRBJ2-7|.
CASSVTADSYEQYF
TGTGCCAGCAGCGTGACAGCGGACTCCTACGAGCAGTACTTC
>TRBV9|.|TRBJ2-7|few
CASSVGAAPLEQYF
TGTGCCAGCAGCGTTGGGGCCGCCCCTCTCGAGCAGTACTTC
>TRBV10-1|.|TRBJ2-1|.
CASSESVKSTEQFF
TGCGCCAGCAGTGAGTCGGTAAAATCAACTGAGCAGTTCTTC
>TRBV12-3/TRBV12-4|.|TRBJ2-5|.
CASGIIAQETQYF
TGTGCCAGCGGGATAATCGCACAAGAGACCCAGTACTTC
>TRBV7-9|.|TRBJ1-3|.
CASSLESNTIYF
TGTGCCAGCAGCTTAGAATCCAACACCATATATTTT
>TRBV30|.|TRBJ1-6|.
CASHTGQHNSPLHF
TGTGCCTCCCATACAGGGCAACATAATTCACCCCTCCACTTT
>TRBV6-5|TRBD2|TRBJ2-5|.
CASSYSGTSGGETQYF
TGTGCCAGCAGTTACTCAGGGACTAGCGGGGGAGAGACCCAGTACTTC
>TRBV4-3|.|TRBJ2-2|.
CASSQDLGGITGELFF
TGCGCCAGCAGCCAAGATCTTGGGGGAATCACCGGGGAGCTGTTTTTT
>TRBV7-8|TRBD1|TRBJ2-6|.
CASRQGAGGANVLTF
TGTGCCAGCAGGCAGGGGGCGGGCGGGGCCAACGTCCTGACTTTC
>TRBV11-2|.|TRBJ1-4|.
CASSLSAGAGEKLFF
TGTGCCAGCAGCTTATCTGCGGGGGCGGGGGAAAAACTGTTTTTT
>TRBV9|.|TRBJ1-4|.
CASSVGGGPNEKLFF
TGTGCCAGCAGCGTAGGGGGCGGACCTAATGAAAAACTGTTTTTT
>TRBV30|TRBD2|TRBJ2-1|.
CAWSPQRLAGRNEQFF
TGTGCCTGGAGTCCTCAGAGACTAGCGGGAAGGAATGAGCAGTTCTTC
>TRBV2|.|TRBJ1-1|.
CASRDLGTEAFF
TGTGCCAGCAGGGACCTGGGGACTGAAGCTTTCTTT